This entry concerns a single T cell receptor (beta chain). This sample stems from a study of blood T cell repertoires in COVID-19. As for the study in general: Samples of COVID-19 (acute and convalescent) were obtained from the United States, Italy and Spain.

Some clones are missing from TCRdb's copy, which holds only in-frame ones; the method was immunoSEQ multiplex PCR. The profile shows about 97,000 clones, around 87% of them singletons. This CDR3 is 15 amino acids long. V gave up 5 bases and J gave up 2 bases; unmatched junction bases: 4. CDR1 and CDR2 from the germline V gene are SGHTA and FQGNSA. The sequenced sample was peripheral blood. The sequence was collected from a human donor in a cohort sampled during active COVID-19. V gene TRBV7-2 combines with J gene TRBJ2-2, with 8 bases lining up with TRBD2. The CDR3 protein is CASSPSGLNTGELFF. The DNA for the CDR3 is TGTGCCAGCAGCCCTAGCGGGTTAAACACCGGGGAGCTGTTTTTT.